Included here is one T cell receptor (beta chain) sequence, with context. No antigen is known for it. Multiplex touch-down PCR amplified TRB using TRB-A and TRB-B pools in one tube. TCRdb reprocessed the multiplex PCR reads, with one entry per CDR3 protein and no DNA. This sample's table has about 3,900 distinct CDR3 sequences. Approximately 36,000 genome equivalents of blood DNA were amplified for TRB. This record belongs to a study of T cell clusters in autoimmune cytopenias. This CDR3 spans 16 amino acids. Germline V gene data show CDR1 as MNHEY and CDR2 as SVGAGI. Study conclusions and caveats: Primary autoimmune cytopenia patients seemingly lacked the physiological T cell clusters found in healthy donors. The T cell clusters were defined only in silico, without experimental functional validation.

This sequence was found in a human donor with an autoimmune cytopenia or autoimmune hepatitis (not recorded which). The chain is built from TRBV6-5 and TRBJ2-2; TCRdb names TRBD1, which stays unverified in the absence of DNA. What was sequenced was peripheral blood. The CDR3 protein is CASSSPTGGDTGELFF.